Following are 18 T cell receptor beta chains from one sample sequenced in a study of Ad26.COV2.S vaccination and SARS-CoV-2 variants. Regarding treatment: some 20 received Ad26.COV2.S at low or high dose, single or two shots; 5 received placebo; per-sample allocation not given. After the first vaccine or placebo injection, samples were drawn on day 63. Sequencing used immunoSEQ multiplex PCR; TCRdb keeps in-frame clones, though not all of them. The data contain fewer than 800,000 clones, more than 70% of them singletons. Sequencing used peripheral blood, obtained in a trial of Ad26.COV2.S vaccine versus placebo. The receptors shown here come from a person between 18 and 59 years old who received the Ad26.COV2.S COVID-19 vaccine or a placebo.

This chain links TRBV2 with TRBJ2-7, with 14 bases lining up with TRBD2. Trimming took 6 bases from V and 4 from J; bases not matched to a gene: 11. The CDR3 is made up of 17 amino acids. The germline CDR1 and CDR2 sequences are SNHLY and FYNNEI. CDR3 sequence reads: CASRKTSGGAIPYEQYF. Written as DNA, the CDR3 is TGTGCCAGCAGAAAGACTAGCGGGGGGGCCATTCCTTACGAGCAGTACTTC.

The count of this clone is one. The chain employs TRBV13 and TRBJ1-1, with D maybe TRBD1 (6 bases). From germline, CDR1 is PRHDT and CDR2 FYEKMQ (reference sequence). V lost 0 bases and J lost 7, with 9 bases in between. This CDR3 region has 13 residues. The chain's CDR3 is CASSLGQGYEAFF. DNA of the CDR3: TGTGCCAGCAGCTTAGGGCAGGGGTATGAAGCTTTCTTT.

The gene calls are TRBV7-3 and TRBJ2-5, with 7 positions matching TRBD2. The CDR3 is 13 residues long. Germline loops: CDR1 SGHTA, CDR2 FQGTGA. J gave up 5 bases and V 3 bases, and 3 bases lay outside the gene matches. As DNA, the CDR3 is TGTGCCAGCAGCTTGGGCGGGAGTGAGACCCAGTACTTC. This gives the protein CASSLGGSETQYF.

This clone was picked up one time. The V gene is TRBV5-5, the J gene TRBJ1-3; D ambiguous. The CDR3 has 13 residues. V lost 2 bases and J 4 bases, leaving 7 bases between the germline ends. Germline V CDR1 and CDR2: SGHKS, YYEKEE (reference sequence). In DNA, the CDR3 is TGTGCCAGCAGCTTTGGAGTCGGAAACACCATATATTTT. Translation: CASSFGVGNTIYF.

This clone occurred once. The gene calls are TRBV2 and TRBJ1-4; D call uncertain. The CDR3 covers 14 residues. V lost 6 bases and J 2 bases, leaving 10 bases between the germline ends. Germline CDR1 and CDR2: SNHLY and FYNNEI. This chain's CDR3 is CASRPLVTNEKLFF. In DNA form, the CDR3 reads TGTGCCAGCAGGCCCCTTGTGACTAATGAAAAACTGTTTTTT.

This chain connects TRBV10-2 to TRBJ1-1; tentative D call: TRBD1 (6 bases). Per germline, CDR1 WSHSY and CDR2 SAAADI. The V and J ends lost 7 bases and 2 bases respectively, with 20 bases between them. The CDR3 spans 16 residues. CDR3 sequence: CASTDGGRGRNTEAFF. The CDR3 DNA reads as TGCGCCAGCACTGACGGGGGCAGGGGACGTAACACTGAAGCTTTCTTT.

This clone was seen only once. CDR3 in DNA: TGTGCCAGCAGTGAATATAGTCATGGGACAGTAATTTATGGCTACACCTTC. Translating gives CASSEYSHGTVIYGYTF. V and J are TRBV25-1 and TRBJ1-2, with 7 positions matching TRBD1. Per the germline V gene, CDR1 is MGHDK and CDR2 is SYGVNS. The CDR3 contains 17 residues. Trimming cost V 0 bases and J 5 bases; bases outside gene matches: 12.

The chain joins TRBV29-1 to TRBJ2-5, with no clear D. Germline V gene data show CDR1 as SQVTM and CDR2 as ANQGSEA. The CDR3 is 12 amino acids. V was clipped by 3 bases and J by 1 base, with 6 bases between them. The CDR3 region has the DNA TGCAGCGTTGATCGGTCCCAAGAGACCCAGTACTTC. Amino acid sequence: CSVDRSQETQYF.

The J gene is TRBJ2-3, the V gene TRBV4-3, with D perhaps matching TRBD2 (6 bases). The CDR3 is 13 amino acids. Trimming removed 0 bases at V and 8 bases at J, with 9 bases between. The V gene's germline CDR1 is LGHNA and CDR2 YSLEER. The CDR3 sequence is CASSQEGAGTQYF. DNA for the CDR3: TGCGCCAGCAGCCAAGAGGGAGCGGGTACGCAGTATTTT.

In DNA form, the CDR3 reads TGTGCCAGCAGTTCCTGGGGAGGGGTGCGCACCGGGGAGCTGTTTTTT. It yields the protein CASSSWGGVRTGELFF. The V and J genes are TRBV27 and TRBJ2-2; 7 bases agree with TRBD2. Losses at the gene ends were 4 bases for V and 4 bases for J; bases not matched to a gene: 9. This CDR3 comprises 16 residues. CDR1 and CDR2 (germline): MNHEY, SMNVEV (reference sequence).

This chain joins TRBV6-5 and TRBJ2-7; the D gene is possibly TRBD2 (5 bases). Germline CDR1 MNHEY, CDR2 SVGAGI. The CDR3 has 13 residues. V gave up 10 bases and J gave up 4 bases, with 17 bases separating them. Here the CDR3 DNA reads TGTGCCACCCGGAGGCAGGAGCGTTACGAGCAGTACTTC. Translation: CATRRQERYEQYF.

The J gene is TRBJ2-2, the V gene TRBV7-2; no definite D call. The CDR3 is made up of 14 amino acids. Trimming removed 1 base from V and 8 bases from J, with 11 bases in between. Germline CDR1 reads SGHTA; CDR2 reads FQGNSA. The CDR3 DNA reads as TGTGCCAGCAGCTTAGGCCCCAAATTTGGGGAGCTGTTTTTT. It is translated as CASSLGPKFGELFF.

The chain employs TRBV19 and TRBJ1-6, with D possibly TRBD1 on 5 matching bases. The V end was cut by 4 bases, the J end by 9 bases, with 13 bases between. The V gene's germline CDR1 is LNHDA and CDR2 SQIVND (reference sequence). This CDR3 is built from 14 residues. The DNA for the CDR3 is TGTGCCAGTAGTACTGACAGTTCCTCTTCACCCCTCCACTTT. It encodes CASSTDSSSSPLHF. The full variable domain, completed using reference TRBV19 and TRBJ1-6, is DGGITQSPKYLFRKEGQNVTLSCEQNLNHDAMYWYRQDPGQGLRLIYYSQIVNDFQKGDIAEGYSVSREKKESFPLTVTSAQKNPTAFYLCASSTDSSSSPLHFGNGTRLTVT.

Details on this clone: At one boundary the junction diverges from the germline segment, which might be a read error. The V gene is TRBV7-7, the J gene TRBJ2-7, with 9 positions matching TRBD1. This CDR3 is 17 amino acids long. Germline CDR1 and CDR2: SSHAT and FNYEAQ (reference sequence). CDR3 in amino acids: CASSPRTGALSLYEQYF. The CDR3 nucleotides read TGTGCTAGCAGCCCAAGGACAGGGGCGTTGTCCCTCTACGAGCAGTACTTC. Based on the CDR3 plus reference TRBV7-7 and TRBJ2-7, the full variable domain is GAGVSQSPRYKVTKRGQDVTLRCDPISSHATLYWYQQALGQGPEFLTYFNYEAQPDKSGLPSDRFSAERPEGSISTLTIQRTEQRDSAMYRCASSPRTGALSLYEQYFGPGTRLTVT.

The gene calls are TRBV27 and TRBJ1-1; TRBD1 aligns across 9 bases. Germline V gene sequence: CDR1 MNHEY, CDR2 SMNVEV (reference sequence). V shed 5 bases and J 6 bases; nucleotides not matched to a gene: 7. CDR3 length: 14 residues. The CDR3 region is CASSPGQGGAEAFF. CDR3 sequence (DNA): TGTGCCAGCAGTCCGGGACAGGGAGGTGCTGAAGCTTTCTTT.

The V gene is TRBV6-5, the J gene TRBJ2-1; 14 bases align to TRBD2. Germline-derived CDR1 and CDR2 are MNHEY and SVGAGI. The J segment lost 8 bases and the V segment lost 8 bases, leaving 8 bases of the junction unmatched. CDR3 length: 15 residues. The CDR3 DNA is TGTGCCAGCCGCGACGGGACTAGCGGGAGTGATGAGCAGTTCTTC. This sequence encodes CASRDGTSGSDEQFF.

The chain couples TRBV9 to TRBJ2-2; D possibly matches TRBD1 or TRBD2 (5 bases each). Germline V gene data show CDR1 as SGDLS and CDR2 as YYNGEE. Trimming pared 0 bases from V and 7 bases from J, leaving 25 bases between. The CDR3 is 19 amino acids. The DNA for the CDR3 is TGTGCCAGCAGCGTAGGTAGGAGGCCGGGACCCACAACCGTCGGGGAGCTGTTTTTT. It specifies CASSVGRRPGPTTVGELFF.

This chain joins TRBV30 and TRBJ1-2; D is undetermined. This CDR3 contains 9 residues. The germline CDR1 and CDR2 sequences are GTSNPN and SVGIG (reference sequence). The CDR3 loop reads CACSGGYTF. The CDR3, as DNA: TGTGCTTGCAGTGGGGGCTACACCTTC.